This T cell receptor beta chain was found in a study of blood T cell repertoires in COVID-19. Study-wide context: The samples span acute and convalescent COVID-19 from the United States, Italy and Spain. PBMCs, B-cell-depleted T cells, or T cells were the source of the cDNA or gDNA that made up the material.

Germline assignment: CDR1 SEHNR and CDR2 FQNEAQ (reference sequence). CDR3 length equals 16 residues. The germline V and J ends were trimmed by 1 base and 2 bases, with 11 bases remaining between them. Original processing methods: Amplification of reference gene primers was used by the study to estimate nucleated cell counts. Profiling relied on immunoSEQ multiplex PCR, and the TCRdb table lists in-frame clones only, not all of them. V, J and clone size are taken as reported in that table, and D and trimming were inferred from the DNA itself. The top ten hold around 3% of the sample, which has about 370,000 clones, roughly 90% seen once. One Seattle source followed patients from active infection through their disease course.

The gene calls are TRBV7-9 and TRBJ2-2; D is ambiguous. Sequenced input: peripheral blood. This TCR derives from a woman aged 25 to 39 with COVID-19, enrolled during active disease. CDR3 loop: CASSLGTVINTGELFF. The CDR3 region has the DNA TGTGCCAGCAGCTTAGGAACAGTAATTAACACCGGGGAGCTGTTTTTT.